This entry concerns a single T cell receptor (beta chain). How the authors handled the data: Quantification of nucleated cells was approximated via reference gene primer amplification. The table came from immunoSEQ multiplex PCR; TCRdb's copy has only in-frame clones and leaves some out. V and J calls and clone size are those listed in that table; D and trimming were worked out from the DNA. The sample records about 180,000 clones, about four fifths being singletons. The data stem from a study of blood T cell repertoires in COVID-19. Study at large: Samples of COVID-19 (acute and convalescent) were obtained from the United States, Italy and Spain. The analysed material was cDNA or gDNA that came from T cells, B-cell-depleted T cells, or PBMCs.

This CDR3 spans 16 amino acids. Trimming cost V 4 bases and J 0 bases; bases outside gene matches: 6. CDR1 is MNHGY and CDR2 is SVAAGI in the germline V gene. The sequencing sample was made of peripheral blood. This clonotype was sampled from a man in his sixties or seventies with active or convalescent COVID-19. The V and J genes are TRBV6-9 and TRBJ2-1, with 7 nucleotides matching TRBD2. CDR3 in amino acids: CASSSLAEFSYNEQFF. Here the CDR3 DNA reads TGTGCCAGCAGTTCCCTAGCGGAGTTCTCCTACAATGAGCAGTTCTTC.